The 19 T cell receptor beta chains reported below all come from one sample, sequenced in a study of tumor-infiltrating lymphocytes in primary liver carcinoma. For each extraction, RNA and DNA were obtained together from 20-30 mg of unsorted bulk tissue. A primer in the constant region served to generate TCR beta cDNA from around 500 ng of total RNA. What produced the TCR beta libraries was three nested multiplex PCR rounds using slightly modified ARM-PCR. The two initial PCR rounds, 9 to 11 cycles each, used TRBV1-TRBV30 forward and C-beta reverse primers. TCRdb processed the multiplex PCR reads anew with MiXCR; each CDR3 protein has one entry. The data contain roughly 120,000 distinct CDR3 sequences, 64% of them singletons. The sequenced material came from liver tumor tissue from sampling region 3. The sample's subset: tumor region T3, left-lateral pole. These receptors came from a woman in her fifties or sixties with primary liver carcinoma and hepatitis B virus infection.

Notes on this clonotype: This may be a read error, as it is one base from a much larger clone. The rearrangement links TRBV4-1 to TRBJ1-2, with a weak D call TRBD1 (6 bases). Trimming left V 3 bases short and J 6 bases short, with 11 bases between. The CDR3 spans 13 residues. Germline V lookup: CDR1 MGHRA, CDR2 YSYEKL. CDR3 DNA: TGCGCCAGCAGCCAGGCACAGGGTCATGGCTACACCTTC. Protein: CASSQAQGHGYTF.

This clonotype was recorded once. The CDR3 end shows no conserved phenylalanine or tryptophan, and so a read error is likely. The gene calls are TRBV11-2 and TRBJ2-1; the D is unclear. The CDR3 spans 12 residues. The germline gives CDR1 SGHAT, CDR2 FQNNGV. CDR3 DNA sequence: TGTGCTAGCAGCCCTGGCCTAACTGAGCAGTTCTCC. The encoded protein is CASSPGLTEQFS.

The CDR3 spells CASTGTGHLSETQYF. CDR3 DNA: TGTGCCAGCACTGGCACGGGACACCTCTCCGAGACCCAGTACTTC. This chain connects TRBV6-1 to TRBJ2-5; possibly TRBD1 for D (6 bases). The V end lost 7 bases, the J end lost 5 bases, and 20 bases lay between the germline ends. The CDR3 contains 15 residues. CDR1 and CDR2 (germline): MNHNS, SASEGT.

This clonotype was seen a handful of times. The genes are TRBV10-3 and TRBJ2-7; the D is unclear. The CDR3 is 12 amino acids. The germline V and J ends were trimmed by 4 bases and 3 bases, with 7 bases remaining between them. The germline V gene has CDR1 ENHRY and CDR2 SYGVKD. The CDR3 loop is CAISAILYEQYF. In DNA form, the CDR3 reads TGTGCCATCAGTGCCATCCTCTACGAGCAGTACTTC.

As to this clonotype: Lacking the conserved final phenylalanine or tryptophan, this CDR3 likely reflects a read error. The CDR3 loop is CAWSVGQLYGYTL. The CDR3 DNA sequence: TGTGCCTGGAGTGTAGGACAGCTATATGGCTACACCTTA. The chain has TRBV30 and TRBJ1-2, with D tentatively TRBD1 (6 bases). The CDR3 extends over 13 amino acids. Per the germline V gene, CDR1 is GTSNPN and CDR2 is SVGIG (reference sequence). Trimming shortened V by 0 bases and J by 5 bases, and 10 bases separated the two germline ends.

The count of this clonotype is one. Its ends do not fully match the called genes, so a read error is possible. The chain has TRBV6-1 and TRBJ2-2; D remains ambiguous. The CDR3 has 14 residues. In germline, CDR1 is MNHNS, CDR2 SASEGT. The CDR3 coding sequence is TGTGCCGGCAGTGAACAATCCGTGACCGGGGAGCTGTTTTTT. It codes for CAGSEQSVTGELFF.

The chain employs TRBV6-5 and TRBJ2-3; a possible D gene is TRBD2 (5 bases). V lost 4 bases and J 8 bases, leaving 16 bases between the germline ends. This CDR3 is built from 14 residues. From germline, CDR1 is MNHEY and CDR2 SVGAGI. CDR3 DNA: TGTGCCAGCAGTTCTAGCCCTCCTGACGGTACGCAGTATTTT. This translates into CASSSSPPDGTQYF.

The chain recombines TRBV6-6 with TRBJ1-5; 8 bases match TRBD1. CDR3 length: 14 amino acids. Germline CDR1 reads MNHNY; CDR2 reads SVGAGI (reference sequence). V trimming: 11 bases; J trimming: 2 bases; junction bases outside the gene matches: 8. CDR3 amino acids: CAGRETGGNQPQHF. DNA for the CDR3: TGTGCCGGTAGGGAGACAGGGGGCAATCAGCCCCAGCATTTT.

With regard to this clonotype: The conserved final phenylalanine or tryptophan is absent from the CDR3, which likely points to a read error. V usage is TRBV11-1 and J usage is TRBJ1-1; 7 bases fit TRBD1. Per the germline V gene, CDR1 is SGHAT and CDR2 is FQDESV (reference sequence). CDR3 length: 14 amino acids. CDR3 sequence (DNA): TGTGTCAGCAGCCCGGACAGGCTGAACACTGAAGCTTTCTCT. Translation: CVSSPDRLNTEAFS.

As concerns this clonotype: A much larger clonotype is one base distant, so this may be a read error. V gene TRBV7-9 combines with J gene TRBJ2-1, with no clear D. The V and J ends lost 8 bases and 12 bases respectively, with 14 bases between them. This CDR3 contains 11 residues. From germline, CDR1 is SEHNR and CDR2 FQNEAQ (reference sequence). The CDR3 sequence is CASGRTLGQFF. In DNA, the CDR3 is TGTGCCAGCGGCCGGACCCTCGGGCAGTTCTTC.

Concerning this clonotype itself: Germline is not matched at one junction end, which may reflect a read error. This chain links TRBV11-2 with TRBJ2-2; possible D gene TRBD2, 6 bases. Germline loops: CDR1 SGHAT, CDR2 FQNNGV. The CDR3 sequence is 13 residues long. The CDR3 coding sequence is TGTGCCAGCGGCAGGGAGGACACCGTGGAGCTGTTTTTT. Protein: CASGREDTVELFF. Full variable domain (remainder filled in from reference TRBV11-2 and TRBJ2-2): EAGVAQSPRYKIIEKRQSVAFWCNPISGHATLYWYQQILGQGPKLLIQFQNNGVVDDSQLPKDRFSAERLKGVDSTLKIQPAKLEDSAVYLCASGREDTVELFFGEGSRLTVL.

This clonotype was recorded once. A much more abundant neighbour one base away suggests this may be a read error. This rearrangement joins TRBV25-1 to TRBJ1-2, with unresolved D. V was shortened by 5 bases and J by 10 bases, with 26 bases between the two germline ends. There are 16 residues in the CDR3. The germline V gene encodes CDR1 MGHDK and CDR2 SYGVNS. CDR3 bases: TGTGCCAGCAGTACCTCGGGCGACGGCCGACGAGTTAACTACACCTTC. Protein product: CASSTSGDGRRVNYTF.

CDR3 in DNA: TGTGCCAGCAGCTCAGAGGATGGGATTTACCAGCATTTT. This gives the protein CASSSEDGIYQHF. The gene calls are TRBV11-2 and TRBJ2-3; D gene uncertain. The DNA end lines up better with TRBJ1-5; the J call may be wrong. Germline V CDR1 and CDR2: SGHAT, FQNNGV. The CDR3 has 13 residues.

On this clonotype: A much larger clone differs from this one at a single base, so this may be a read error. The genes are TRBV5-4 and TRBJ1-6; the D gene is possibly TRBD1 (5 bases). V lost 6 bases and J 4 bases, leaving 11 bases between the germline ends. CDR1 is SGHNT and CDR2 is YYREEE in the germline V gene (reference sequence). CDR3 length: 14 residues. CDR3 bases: TGTGCCAGCACGACAGCCGCGTATAATTCACCCCTCCACTTT. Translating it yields CASTTAAYNSPLHF.

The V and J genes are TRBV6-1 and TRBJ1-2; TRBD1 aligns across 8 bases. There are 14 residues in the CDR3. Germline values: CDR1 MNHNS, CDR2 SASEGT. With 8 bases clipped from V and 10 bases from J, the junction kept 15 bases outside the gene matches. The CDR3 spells CASRDRGSRNVYTF. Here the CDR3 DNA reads TGTGCCAGCCGAGACAGGGGATCGAGGAATGTCTACACCTTC.

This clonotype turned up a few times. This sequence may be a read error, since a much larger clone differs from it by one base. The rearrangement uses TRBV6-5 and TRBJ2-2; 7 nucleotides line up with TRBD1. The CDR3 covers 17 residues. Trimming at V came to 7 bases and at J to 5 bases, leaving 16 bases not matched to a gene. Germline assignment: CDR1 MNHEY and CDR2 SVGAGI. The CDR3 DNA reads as TGTGCCAGCATCCCTGCTGACAGGGAGTTGGTTACCGGGGAGCTGTTTTTT. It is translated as CASIPADRELVTGELFF.

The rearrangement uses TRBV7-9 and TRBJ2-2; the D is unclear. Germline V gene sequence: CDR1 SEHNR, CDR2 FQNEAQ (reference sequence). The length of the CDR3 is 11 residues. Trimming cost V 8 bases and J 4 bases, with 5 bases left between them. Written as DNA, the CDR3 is TGTGCCAGCTGTTCCACCGGGGAGCTGTTTTTT. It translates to CASCSTGELFF.

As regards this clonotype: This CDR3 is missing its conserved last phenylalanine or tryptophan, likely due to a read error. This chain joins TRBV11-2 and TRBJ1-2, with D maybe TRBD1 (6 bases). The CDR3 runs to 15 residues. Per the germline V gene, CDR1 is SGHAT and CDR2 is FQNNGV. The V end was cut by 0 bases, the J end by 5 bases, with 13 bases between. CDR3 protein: CASSLDPGGRYGYTL. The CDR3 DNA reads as TGTGCCAGCAGCTTAGACCCCGGGGGGCGATATGGCTACACCTTG.

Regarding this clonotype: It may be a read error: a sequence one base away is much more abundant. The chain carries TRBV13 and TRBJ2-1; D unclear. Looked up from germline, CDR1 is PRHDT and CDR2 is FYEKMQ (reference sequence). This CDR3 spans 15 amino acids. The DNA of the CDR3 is TGTGCCAGCAGCTTACGGGTGAGCTCCTACAATGAGCAGTGCTTC. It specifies CASSLRVSSYNEQCF.